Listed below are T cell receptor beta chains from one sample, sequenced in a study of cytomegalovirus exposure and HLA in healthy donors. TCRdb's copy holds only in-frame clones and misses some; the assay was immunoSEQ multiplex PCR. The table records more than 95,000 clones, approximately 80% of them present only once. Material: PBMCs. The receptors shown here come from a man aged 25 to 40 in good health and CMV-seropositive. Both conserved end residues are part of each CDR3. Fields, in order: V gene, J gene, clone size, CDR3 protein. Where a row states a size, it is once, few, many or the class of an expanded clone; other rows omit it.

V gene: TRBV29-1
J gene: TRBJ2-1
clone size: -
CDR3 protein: CSASYARYNEQFF

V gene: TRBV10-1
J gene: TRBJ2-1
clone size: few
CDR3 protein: CASSDPDLAGFDNEQFF

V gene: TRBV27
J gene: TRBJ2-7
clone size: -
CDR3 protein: CASSRGGISYEQYF

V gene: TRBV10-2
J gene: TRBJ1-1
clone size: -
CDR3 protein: CASADSLNTEAFF

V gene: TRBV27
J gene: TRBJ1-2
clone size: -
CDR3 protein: CASRVDSRYGYTF

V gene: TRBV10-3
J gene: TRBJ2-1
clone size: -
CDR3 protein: CAISEAGGPNEQFF

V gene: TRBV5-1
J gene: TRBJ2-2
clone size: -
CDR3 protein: CASSLAGAGTGELFF

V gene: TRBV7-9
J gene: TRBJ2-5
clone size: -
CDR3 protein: CASSWGDRGNQETQYF

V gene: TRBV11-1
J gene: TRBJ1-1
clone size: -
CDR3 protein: CASSFRGLNTEAFF

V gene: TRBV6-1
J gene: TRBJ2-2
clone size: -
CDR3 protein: CASSEYRGYTGELFF

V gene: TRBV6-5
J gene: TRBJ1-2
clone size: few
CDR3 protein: CASSGDRSYGYTF

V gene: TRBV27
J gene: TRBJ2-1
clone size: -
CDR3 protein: CASSSTGTGSYNEQFF

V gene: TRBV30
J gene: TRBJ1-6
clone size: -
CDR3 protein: CAWSTDTNSPLHF

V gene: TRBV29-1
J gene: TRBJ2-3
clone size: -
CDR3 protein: CSVEFVLAGGTDTQYF

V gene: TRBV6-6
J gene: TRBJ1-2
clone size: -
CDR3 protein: CASTQTDSYTF

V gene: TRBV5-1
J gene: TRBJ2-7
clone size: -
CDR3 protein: CASSLYYEQYF

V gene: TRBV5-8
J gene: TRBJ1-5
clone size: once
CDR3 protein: CASSLGQGIGANQPQHF

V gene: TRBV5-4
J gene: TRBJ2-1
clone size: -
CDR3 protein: CASSHRDREDNEQFF

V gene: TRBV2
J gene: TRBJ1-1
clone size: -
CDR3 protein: CASSQIRVNTEAFF

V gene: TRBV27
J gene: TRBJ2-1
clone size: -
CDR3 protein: CASSMGLPGTNNEQFF

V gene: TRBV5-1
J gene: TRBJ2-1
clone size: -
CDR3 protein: CASSRTGDGEQFF

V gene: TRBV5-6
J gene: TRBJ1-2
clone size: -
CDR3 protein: CASSRRGSYGYTF

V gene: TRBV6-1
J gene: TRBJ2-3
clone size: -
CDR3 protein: CASSDSVGTDTQYF

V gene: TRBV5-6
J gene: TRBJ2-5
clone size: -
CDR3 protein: CASSPTGTETQYF

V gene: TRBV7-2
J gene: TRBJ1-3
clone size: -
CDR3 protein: CASSLEGGSGNTIYF

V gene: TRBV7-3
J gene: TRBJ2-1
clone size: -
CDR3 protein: CASSLTETTNEQFF

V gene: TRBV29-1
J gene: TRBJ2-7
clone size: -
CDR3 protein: CSVVGTGSPKQYF

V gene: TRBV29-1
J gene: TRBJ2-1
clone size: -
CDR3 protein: CSVVQYFLDEQFF

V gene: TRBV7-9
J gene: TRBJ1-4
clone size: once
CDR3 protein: CASSFGQGTNEKLFF

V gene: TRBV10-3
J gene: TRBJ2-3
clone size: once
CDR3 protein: CAISAKAGGPDTQYF

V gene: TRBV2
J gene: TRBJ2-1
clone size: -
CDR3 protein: CASRIDEQFF

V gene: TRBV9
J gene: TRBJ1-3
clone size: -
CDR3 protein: CATKRGLSGNTIYF